The 27 T cell receptor beta chains listed next were all sequenced from one sample in a study of metastatic and nonmetastatic thyroid tumors. Thyroid surgery was preceded by no treatment in any patient. TCRdb re-called clones via MiXCR from the PCR reads. The table records 26,000 or so clones, 15% of them present only once. The specimen was blood. Receptors were obtained from a male donor with papillary thyroid cancer or a benign thyroid nodule (not recorded which). Some clones in this sample may be carry-over from other donors' samples.

This clone came up many times. The chain combines TRBV3-1 with TRBJ1-1; D may be TRBD1 (5 bases). V was pared by 1 base and J by 0 bases, with 9 bases between. Per the germline V gene, CDR1 is LGHDT and CDR2 is YNNKEL (reference sequence). The CDR3 runs 15 residues. The CDR3 sequence: CASSQVEGMNTEAFF. The CDR3 DNA sequence: TGTGCCAGCAGCCAAGTGGAGGGGATGAACACTGAAGCTTTCTTT.

This clone was picked up many times. The rearrangement uses TRBV27 and TRBJ2-3; the match to TRBD1 covers 9 bases. The germline gives CDR1 MNHEY, CDR2 SMNVEV (reference sequence). Trimming at V came to 7 bases and at J to 7 bases, leaving 9 bases not matched to a gene. There are 14 residues in the CDR3. Here the CDR3 reads CASTSGQGSHTQYF. DNA of the CDR3: TGTGCCAGCACATCGGGACAGGGTTCACATACGCAGTATTTT.

V and J are TRBV19 and TRBJ2-7, with 9 bases matching TRBD2. The length of the CDR3 is 15 residues. CDR1 and CDR2 (germline): LNHDA, SQIVND (reference sequence). Unmatched junction bases numbered 9, after V lost 4 bases and J lost 5 bases. CDR3 amino acids: CASSTGRASGNEQYF. The CDR3, as DNA: TGTGCCAGTAGTACAGGTCGGGCTAGCGGGAACGAGCAGTACTTC. Together with reference TRBV19 and TRBJ2-7, the CDR3 gives the full variable domain: DGGITQSPKYLFRKEGQNVTLSCEQNLNHDAMYWYRQDPGQGLRLIYYSQIVNDFQKGDIAEGYSVSREKKESFPLTVTSAQKNPTAFYLCASSTGRASGNEQYFGPGTRLTVT.

This clone was observed at least ten times. This chain links TRBV6-1 with TRBJ1-4; D ambiguous. CDR1 MNHNS and CDR2 SASEGT come from the germline V gene. The CDR3 is 16 amino acids. V shed 0 bases and J shed 7 bases, with 15 bases lying between them. The CDR3 loop is CASSEAGGRGGEKLFF. CDR3 bases: TGTGCCAGCAGTGAAGCCGGTGGAAGAGGAGGTGAAAAACTGTTTTTT.

Ten or more counts support this clone. The chain has TRBV20-1 and TRBJ1-5; D gene unclear. Germline CDR1 and CDR2: DFQATT and SNEGSKA (reference sequence). Between the trimmed V and J ends, which lost 0 bases and 4 bases, there was a span of 7 bases. The CDR3 runs to 13 residues. The CDR3 loop reads CSARDSKNQPQHF. Here the CDR3 DNA reads TGCAGTGCTAGAGATTCTAAGAATCAGCCCCAGCATTTT.

This clone came up many times. The genes are TRBV30 and TRBJ2-7, with D unclear. V gave up 7 bases and J gave up 3 bases, with 13 bases separating them. Germline CDR1 is GTSNPN and CDR2 is SVGIG (reference sequence). CDR3 length: 12 residues. CDR3 region: CAYGSANYEQYF. Written as DNA, the CDR3 is TGTGCCTACGGCTCCGCCAACTACGAGCAGTACTTC. Filled out from reference TRBV30 and TRBJ2-7, the complete variable domain reads SQTIHQWPATLVQPVGSPLSLECTVEGTSNPNLYWYRQAAGRGLQLLFYSVGIGQISSEVPQNLSASRPQDRQFILSSKKLLLSDSGFYLCAYGSANYEQYFGPGTRLTVT.

This clone was picked up many times. This chain joins TRBV4-1 and TRBJ1-1, with D perhaps matching TRBD1 (6 bases). Germline V gene sequence: CDR1 MGHRA, CDR2 YSYEKL. There are 11 residues in the CDR3. With 1 base removed from V and 11 bases from J, the gap between germline ends came to 8 bases. DNA of the CDR3: TGCGCCAGCAGCCAAGCAGGGGACGCTTTCTTT. As protein: CASSQAGDAFF.

This clone was seen repeatedly, ten times or more. This rearrangement joins TRBV30 to TRBJ1-6; no definite D call. Germline assignment: CDR1 GTSNPN and CDR2 SVGIG (reference sequence). CDR3 length: 11 amino acids. Trimming pared 3 bases from V and 6 bases from J, leaving 3 bases between. The DNA for the CDR3 is TGTGCCTGGAGGGCTAATTCACCCCTCCACTTT. This gives the protein CAWRANSPLHF.

At least ten counts were recorded for this clone. The chain employs TRBV20-1 and TRBJ1-6, with TRBD1 matching over 8 bases. CDR3 length equals 15 residues. The V gene end was trimmed by 6 bases and the J gene end by 4 bases; junction bases not matched to a gene: 8. Germline CDR1 is DFQATT and CDR2 is SNEGSKA (reference sequence). This CDR3 is CSARPGQGYNSPLHF. CDR3 coding DNA: TGCAGTGCCAGGCCTGGACAGGGTTATAATTCACCCCTCCACTTT.

This clone has ten or more counts. Its ends do not fully match the called genes, so a read error is possible. The V gene is TRBV2, the J gene TRBJ2-1; TRBD2 agrees at 9 bases. This CDR3 is 15 amino acids long. Germline CDR1 reads SNHLY; CDR2 reads FYNNEI. CDR3 in DNA: TGTGCCAGCAGGGAAGCGGGAGGCTCCTACAATGAGCAGTTCTTC. It yields the protein CASREAGGSYNEQFF.

This clone appeared many times. J is TRBJ1-4 and V is TRBV28; D unclear. V was shortened by 3 bases and J by 12 bases, with 8 bases between the two germline ends. In germline, CDR1 is MDHEN, CDR2 SYDVKM. CDR3 length equals 11 residues. The CDR3 is CASSFSGELFF. For the CDR3, the DNA is TGTGCCAGCAGTTTCTCAGGAGAACTGTTTTTT. Complete variable domain (other parts from reference TRBV28 and TRBJ1-4): DVKVTQSSRYLVKRTGEKVFLECVQDMDHENMFWYRQDPGLGLRLIYFSYDVKMKEKGDIPEGYSVSREKKERFSLILESASTNQTSMYLCASSFSGELFFGSGTQLSVL.

This clone was seen at least ten times. Given a much more abundant clone one base away, this may be a read error. In the same sample, other DNA sequences code for this CDR3. V gene TRBV10-2 combines with J gene TRBJ2-7; D remains ambiguous. Germline V gives CDR1 WSHSY, CDR2 SAAADI. The V and J ends lost 5 bases and 0 bases respectively, with 17 bases between them. The CDR3 length is 16 residues. In DNA, the CDR3 is TGCGCCAGCAGTCCTAGGGAACTCCTTAGCTCCTACGAGCAGTACTTC. Protein sequence: CASSPRELLSSYEQYF.

This clone came up many times. CDR3 coding DNA: TGTGCTAGTGGTTTGGGGGTAGGTTGGGGGATGGACACTGAAGCTTTCTTT. Protein product: CASGLGVGWGMDTEAFF. V is TRBV12-5 and J is TRBJ1-1; a weak D match, TRBD1 (5 bases). With 1 base removed from V and 3 bases from J, the gap between germline ends came to 18 bases. The V gene's germline CDR1 is LGHNT and CDR2 FRNRAP. CDR3 length equals 17 residues.

This clone was counted ten times or more. The chain uses TRBV5-1 and TRBJ2-2; 9 bases match TRBD2. The CDR3 covers 16 residues. Germline CDR1 SGHRS, CDR2 YFSETQ. V shed 2 bases, J shed 2 bases, and the junction held 4 bases outside the gene matches. This chain's CDR3 is CASSFVTSGNTGELFF. CDR3 coding DNA: TGCGCCAGCAGCTTCGTGACTAGCGGAAACACCGGGGAGCTGTTTTTT.

The V and J genes are TRBV4-1 and TRBJ2-3, with D unclear. V was cut by 3 bases and J by 2 bases, with 15 bases left in between. The CDR3 totals 16 residues. Germline values: CDR1 MGHRA, CDR2 YSYEKL. The CDR3 here is CASSQVVLPLTDTQYF. The DNA of the CDR3 is TGCGCCAGCAGCCAGGTGGTACTCCCACTCACAGATACGCAGTATTTT.

By its share, this clone is medium-sized (0.01 to 0.1%). The genes are TRBV30 and TRBJ2-7; unclear D gene. Deletions cut 7 bases from V and 3 bases from J, with 13 bases between. Germline loops: CDR1 GTSNPN, CDR2 SVGIG (reference sequence). The CDR3 runs to 12 residues. The CDR3 DNA follows: TGTGCCTTGGCAGGCGTAGGCTACGAGCAGTACTTC. This sequence encodes CALAGVGYEQYF.

This clone appeared many times. The chain couples TRBV6-2 or TRBV6-3 to TRBJ2-1; TRBD2 might be the D (5 bases). The CDR3 runs 16 residues. Trimming took off 5 bases at V and 0 bases at J, with 14 bases between the two ends. Germline loops: CDR1 MNHEY, CDR2 SVGEGT. The CDR3 sequence is CASSKIARSSYNEQFF. The CDR3 region has the DNA TGTGCCAGCAGTAAAATAGCGAGGAGCTCCTACAATGAGCAGTTCTTC.

The V and J genes are TRBV7-8 and TRBJ1-1; unclear D gene. V lost 1 base to trimming and J lost 10 bases, with 13 bases between them. CDR1 is SGHVS, CDR2 FQNEAQ, per germline. There are 13 residues in the CDR3. The DNA for the CDR3 is TGTGCCAGCAGCTTAGGTCTTTCTTTGGCAGCTTTCTTT. It is translated as CASSLGLSLAAFF.

This clone occurred many times. V and J are TRBV18 and TRBJ2-3; possible D gene TRBD2, 5 bases. V was trimmed by 3 bases and J by 3 bases, leaving 13 bases between them. Germline V gene sequence: CDR1 KGHSH, CDR2 LQKENI. The CDR3 contains 15 residues. The CDR3 protein is CASSPGAGGTDTQYF. As DNA, the CDR3 is TGTGCCAGCTCACCTGGCGCGGGTGGGACAGATACGCAGTATTTT.

This clone was seen more than once but under ten times. V and J are TRBV29-1 and TRBJ1-1; 8 bases map to TRBD1. V dropped 7 bases and J dropped 5; count of bases not matched to a gene: 9. This CDR3 region has 13 residues. The germline V gene encodes CDR1 SQVTM and CDR2 ANQGSEA. CDR3 protein: CSAHRGEGTEAFF. CDR3 nucleotide sequence: TGCAGCGCTCACAGGGGGGAAGGTACTGAAGCTTTCTTT.

In regard to this clone: This may stem from a read error, because a much larger clone lies one nucleotide away. Other DNA sequences in this sample translate to the same CDR3. The chain's CDR3 is CASMPTAMNTEAFF. In DNA, the CDR3 is TGTGCCAGTATGCCGACTGCGATGAACACTGAAGCTTTCTTT. The gene calls are TRBV2 and TRBJ1-1, with D unresolved. The CDR3 has 14 residues. Germline lookup yields CDR1 SNHLY and CDR2 FYNNEI. V dropped 9 bases and J dropped 0 bases, with 14 bases sitting between them.

This clone showed up many times. The chain is built from TRBV20-1 and TRBJ2-1; TRBD2 aligns across 13 bases. In germline, CDR1 is DFQATT, CDR2 SNEGSKA (reference sequence). The CDR3 is made up of 16 amino acids. V gave up 0 bases and J gave up 5 bases; unmatched junction bases: 4. CDR3 residues: CSARDPTSGGDNEQFF. CDR3 coding DNA: TGCAGTGCTAGAGATCCCACTAGCGGGGGGGACAATGAGCAGTTCTTC.

This clone was observed at least ten times. The genes are TRBV12-3 or TRBV12-4 and TRBJ2-1, with TRBD2 as a possible D gene (5 bases). This CDR3 contains 15 residues. Trimming took off 1 base at V and 3 bases at J, with 10 bases between the two ends. CDR3 nucleotide sequence: TGTGCCAGCAGTTTAGGAGGAGGCTTCTACAATGAGCAGTTCTTC. Protein: CASSLGGGFYNEQFF.

The sample holds many counts of this clone. The rearrangement joins TRBV18 to TRBJ2-7; 8 bases are a match to TRBD1. This CDR3 is 12 amino acids long. The germline V gene has CDR1 KGHSH and CDR2 LQKENI. Trimming took 6 bases from V and 9 from J; bases not matched to a gene: 7. The CDR3 DNA reads TGTGCCAGCTCGCCCGACAGGGGAGGGCAGTACTTC. Protein product: CASSPDRGGQYF.

To note about this clone: A much larger clonotype is one base distant, so this may be a read error. The chain couples TRBV9 to TRBJ2-1; D unresolved. Germline loops: CDR1 SGDLS, CDR2 YYNGEE. This CDR3 has 12 residues. Written as DNA, the CDR3 is TGTGCCAACAGCGTAATAGAAAATGAGCAGTTCTTC. Protein product: CANSVIENEQFF.

This clone was seen many times. A single base separates this from a much larger clone, so it may be a read error. V is TRBV4-2 and J is TRBJ1-3; a weak D match, TRBD1 (6 bases). Germline V gene sequence: CDR1 LGHNA, CDR2 YNFKEQ. The CDR3 spans 16 residues. CDR3 region: CANSQEGRGVGNTIYF. CDR3 in DNA: TGTGCCAACAGCCAAGAGGGCAGGGGAGTTGGAAACACCATATATTTT.

By share, this clone ranks as medium-sized. This chain uses TRBV11-1 with TRBJ2-7; 8 nucleotides align to TRBD2. This CDR3 is 16 amino acids long. CDR1 SGHAT and CDR2 FQDESV come from the germline V gene (reference sequence). The V gene end was trimmed by 5 bases and the J gene end by 5 bases; junction bases not matched to a gene: 14. The CDR3 reads CASSQTLAGLSNEQYF. The CDR3 DNA follows: TGTGCCAGCAGCCAAACCTTAGCGGGACTATCGAACGAGCAGTACTTC.